The sequence of this TCR beta chain was determined in a study of T cell clonality in common variable immunodeficiency. Only in-frame clones appear in the TCRdb table, and some are missing; sequencing was by immunoSEQ multiplex PCR. Recorded here are approximately 46,000 clones, none singletons. Per germline, CDR1 LNHDA and CDR2 SQIVND (reference sequence). CDR3 length equals 15 residues. Trimming removed 1 base from V and 7 bases from J, with 16 bases in between. This clone was seen ten or more times. The read terminates 3 residues before the CDR3 end, so the remaining end is supplied by the germline J gene.

The source is a person aged 18 to 75 in good health. The sequencing sample was made of peripheral blood mononuclear cells. The gene calls are TRBV19 and TRBJ1-1; tentatively, D is TRBD1 (6 bases). Here the CDR3 reads CASSIVLAGGFEAFF. The sequenced part of the CDR3 DNA is TGTGCCAGTAGTATAGTATTGGCGGGGGGCTTTGAA.